This TCR beta chain was observed in a study of CD8+ T cells in alopecia areata. This clone was counted a few times. Treatment indicated: oral pan-JAK inhibitor, 5-10 mg twice daily. Sequencing used cDNA as its template, made by extracting RNA and reverse transcribing it. This table comes from immunoSEQ multiplex PCR, and its TCRdb copy is limited to in-frame clones, with some not included. The repertoire holds about 220,000 clones, around 57% seen once, with 1.5% to 2% in the top ten. V was clipped by 10 bases and J by 2 bases; unmatched bases: 4. This CDR3 spans 13 amino acids. CDR1 is ENHRY, CDR2 SYGVKD, per germline.

The rearrangement joins TRBV10-3 to TRBJ2-3, with 9 bases aligning to TRBD1. The source is a human donor with alopecia areata. This specimen was CD4+ T cells sorted from blood, taken at week 4, from a patient treated with tofacitinib. The CDR3, as DNA: TGTGCCAGCGGGACAGGGTCCACAGATACGCAGTATTTT. Its translation is CASGTGSTDTQYF.